This TCR beta chain was obtained from a study of early T cells in non-severe SARS-CoV-2 infection. Study-level background: Sequenced bulk RNA came from whole blood that was unsorted, and chains were unpaired.

The protocol attached unique molecular identifiers to individual cDNA molecules. TCRdb processed the 5' RACE reads anew with MiXCR; each CDR3 protein has one entry. The profile shows more than 65,000 distinct CDR3 sequences, roughly 4.5% of them singletons. CDR1 is SGHTA, CDR2 FQGNSA, per germline. V shed 1 base, J shed 1 base, and the junction held 3 bases outside the gene matches. The CDR3 runs 16 residues. This clonotype has at least ten counts. V usage is TRBV7-2 and J usage is TRBJ2-4; 8 bases align to TRBD2. Material: whole blood, obtained at baseline. The receptor comes from an adult who was a healthcare worker with PCR-confirmed SARS-CoV-2 infection or an uninfected control (not recorded which). The donor label of this sample is uncertain. The CDR3 DNA reads as TGTGCCAGCAGCTTAGGGTTAGCGGGGGCCAAAAACATTCAGTACTTC. The encoded protein is CASSLGLAGAKNIQYF.